This T cell receptor beta chain was found in a study of T cell repertoires in cytomegalovirus infection. At the level of the study: Peptides in the study included HLA-C-restricted and HLA-B-restricted CMV epitopes.

CDR1 and CDR2 from the germline V gene are MNHEY and SMNVEV (reference sequence). Trimming stripped 7 bases from V and 5 bases from J, with 14 bases between. The CDR3 consists of 13 residues. TCRdb re-analysed the reads in MiXCR, keeping a single row per CDR3 protein. The sample has under 450,000 distinct CDR3 sequences; approximately 35% are singletons. Comment on this clonotype: Its target is not known.

The chain links TRBV27 to TRBJ2-5; D is undetermined. The sequence came from a human donor in good health (CMV status not recorded). Some clones in this sample may be carry-over from other donors' samples. Sequencing used cultured PBMCs, obtained from culture after CMV antigen stimulation. CDR3 region: CASKATVWETQYF. The CDR3 DNA sequence: TGTGCCAGCAAGGCGACTGTCTGGGAGACCCAGTACTTC.